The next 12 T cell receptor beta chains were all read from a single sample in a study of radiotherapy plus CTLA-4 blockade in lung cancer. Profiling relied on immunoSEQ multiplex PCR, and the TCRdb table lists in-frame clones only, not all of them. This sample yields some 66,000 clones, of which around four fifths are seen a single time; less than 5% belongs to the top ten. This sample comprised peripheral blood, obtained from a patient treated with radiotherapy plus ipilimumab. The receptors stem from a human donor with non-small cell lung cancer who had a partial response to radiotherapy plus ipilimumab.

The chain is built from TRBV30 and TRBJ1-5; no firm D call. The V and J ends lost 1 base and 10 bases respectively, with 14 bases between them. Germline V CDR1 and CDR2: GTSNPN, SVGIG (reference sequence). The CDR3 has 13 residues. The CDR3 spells CAWSDGGYVPQHF. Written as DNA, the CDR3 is TGTGCCTGGAGTGACGGCGGTTATGTTCCCCAGCATTTT.

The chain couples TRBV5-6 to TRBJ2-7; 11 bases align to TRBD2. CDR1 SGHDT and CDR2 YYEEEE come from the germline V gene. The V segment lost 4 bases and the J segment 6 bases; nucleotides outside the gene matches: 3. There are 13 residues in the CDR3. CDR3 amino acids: CASSLLAGGEQYF. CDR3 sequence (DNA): TGTGCCAGCAGCCTGCTAGCGGGAGGCGAGCAGTACTTC.

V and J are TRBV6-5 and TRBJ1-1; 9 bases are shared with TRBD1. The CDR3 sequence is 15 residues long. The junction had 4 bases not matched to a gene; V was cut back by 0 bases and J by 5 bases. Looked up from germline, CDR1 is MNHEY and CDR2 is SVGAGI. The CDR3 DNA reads TGTGCCAGCAGTTACTCACAGGGGGCGCCTACTGAAGCTTTCTTT. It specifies CASSYSQGAPTEAFF.

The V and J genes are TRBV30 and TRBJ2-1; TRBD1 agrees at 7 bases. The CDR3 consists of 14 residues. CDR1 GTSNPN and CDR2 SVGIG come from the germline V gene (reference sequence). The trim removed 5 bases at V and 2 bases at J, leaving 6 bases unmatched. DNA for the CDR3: TGTGCCTGGGGGGACAGTCCGACCTACAATGAGCAGTTCTTC. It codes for CAWGDSPTYNEQFF.

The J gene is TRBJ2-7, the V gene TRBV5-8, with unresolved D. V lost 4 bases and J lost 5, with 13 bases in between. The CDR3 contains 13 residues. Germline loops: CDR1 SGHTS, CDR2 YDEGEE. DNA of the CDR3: TGTGCCAGCAGCCCACGTATAGCCGACGAGCAGTACTTC. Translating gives CASSPRIADEQYF.

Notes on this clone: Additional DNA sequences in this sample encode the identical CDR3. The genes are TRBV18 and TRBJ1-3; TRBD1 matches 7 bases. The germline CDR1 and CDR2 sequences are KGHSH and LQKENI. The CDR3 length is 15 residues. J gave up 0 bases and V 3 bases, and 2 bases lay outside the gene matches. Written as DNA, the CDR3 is TGTGCCAGCTCACCTGGGACAGACTCTGGAAACACCATATATTTT. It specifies CASSPGTDSGNTIYF.

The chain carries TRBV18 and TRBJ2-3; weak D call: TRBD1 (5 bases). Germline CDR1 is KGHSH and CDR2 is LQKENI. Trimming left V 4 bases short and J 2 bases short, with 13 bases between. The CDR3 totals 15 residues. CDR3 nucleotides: TGTGCCAGCTCACTGGGAACAGGCAACACAGATACGCAGTATTTT. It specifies CASSLGTGNTDTQYF. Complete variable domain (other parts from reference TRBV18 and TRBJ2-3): NAGVMQNPRHLVRRRGQEARLRCSPMKGHSHVYWYRQLPEEGLKFMVYLQKENIIDESGMPKERFSAEFPKEGPSILRIQQVVRGDSAAYFCASSLGTGNTDTQYFGPGTRLTVL.

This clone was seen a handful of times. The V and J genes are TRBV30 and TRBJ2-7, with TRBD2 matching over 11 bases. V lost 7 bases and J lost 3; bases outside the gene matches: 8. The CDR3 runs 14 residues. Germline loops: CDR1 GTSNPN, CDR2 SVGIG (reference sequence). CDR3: CAYQTSGSVYEQYF. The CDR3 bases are TGTGCCTACCAAACTAGCGGGAGCGTCTACGAGCAGTACTTC.

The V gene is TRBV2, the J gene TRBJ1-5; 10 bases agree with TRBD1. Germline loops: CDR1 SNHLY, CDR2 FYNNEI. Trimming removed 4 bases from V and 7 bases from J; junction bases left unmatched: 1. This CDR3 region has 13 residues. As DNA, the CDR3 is TGTGCCAGCAGTGGGACAGGGGGGCAGCCCCAGCATTTT. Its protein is CASSGTGGQPQHF.

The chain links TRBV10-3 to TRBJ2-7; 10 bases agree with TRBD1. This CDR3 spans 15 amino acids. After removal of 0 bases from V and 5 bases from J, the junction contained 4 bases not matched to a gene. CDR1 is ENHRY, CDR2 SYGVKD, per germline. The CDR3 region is CAISESRGQGDEQYF. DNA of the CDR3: TGTGCCATCAGTGAGTCGAGAGGACAGGGGGACGAGCAGTACTTC.

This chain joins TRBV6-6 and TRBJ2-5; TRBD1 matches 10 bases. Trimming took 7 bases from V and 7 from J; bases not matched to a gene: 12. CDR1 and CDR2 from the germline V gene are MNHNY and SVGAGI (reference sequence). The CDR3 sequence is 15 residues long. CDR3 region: CASNQPDRGGMTQYF. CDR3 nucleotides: TGTGCCAGCAACCAACCGGACAGGGGGGGGATGACCCAGTACTTC.

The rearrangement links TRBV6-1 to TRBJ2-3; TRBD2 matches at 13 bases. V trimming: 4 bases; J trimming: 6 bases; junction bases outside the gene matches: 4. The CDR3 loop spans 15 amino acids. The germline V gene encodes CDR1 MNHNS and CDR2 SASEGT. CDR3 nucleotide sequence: TGTGCCAGCAGTGCCAGGACTAGCGGGAGTGATACGCAGTATTTT. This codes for CASSARTSGSDTQYF.